A selection of T cell receptor beta chains follows, all from one sample in a study of blood T cell repertoires in COVID-19. Sequencing used immunoSEQ multiplex PCR; TCRdb keeps in-frame clones, though not all of them. The sample has about 210,000 clones; around 83% are singletons. Sequenced sample: peripheral blood. The receptors originated from a woman aged 80 or older with acute or convalescent COVID-19. CDR3s include the opening cysteine and the closing phenylalanine or tryptophan. D genes are given only for firm matches. Clone size, where shown, is once, few, many, or a class for clones that have expanded.

V gene	J gene	D gene	clone size	CDR3 DNA	CDR3 protein
TRBV5-1	TRBJ1-1	.	.	TGCGCCAGCAGCTTGGCGAGGGCAGCCCAGGTCGACACTGAAGCTTTCTTT	CASSLARAAQVDTEAFF
TRBV7-8	TRBJ2-1	TRBD2	.	TGTGCCAGCAGCAGAATAGCGGGAGCGGGTAATGAGCAGTTCTTC	CASSRIAGAGNEQFF
TRBV6-5	TRBJ1-2	.	few	TGTGCCAGCAGTTACTTCGGGGTTGATGGCTACACCTTC	CASSYFGVDGYTF
TRBV7-9	TRBJ1-2	TRBD1	.	TGTGCCAGCAGCTTATCGACAGGGGTAATGGGCTACACCTTC	CASSLSTGVMGYTF
TRBV6-1	TRBJ1-3	.	.	TGTGCCAGCAGTGAAGGATACAGGCCAAACACCATATATTTT	CASSEGYRPNTIYF
TRBV18	TRBJ2-2	.	.	TGTGCCAGCTCACCCCGAGCGATAGACGGGGAGCTGTTTTTT	CASSPRAIDGELFF
TRBV7-8	TRBJ2-7	.	.	TGTGCCAGCAGCTCACAAGCCGGACTAAACTACGAGCAGTACTTC	CASSSQAGLNYEQYF
TRBV28	TRBJ1-4	.	.	TGTGCCAGCTGTATAAGACTTTCTTCAACTAATGAAAAACTGTTTTTT	CASCIRLSSTNEKLFF
TRBV6-5	TRBJ1-1	TRBD1	few	TGTGCCAGCAGTTATCAGGGGGGGAACACTGAAGCTTTCTTT	CASSYQGGNTEAFF
TRBV12-3/TRBV12-4	TRBJ2-3	.	.	TGTGCCAGCAGTTTAGCGTACTCAGATACGCAGTATTTT	CASSLAYSDTQYF
TRBV19	TRBJ1-4	.	.	TGTGCCAGTAACACGGGGTGGACAACTAATGAAAAACTGTTTTTT	CASNTGWTTNEKLFF
TRBV7-9	TRBJ2-3	.	.	TGTGCCAGCTGCCGGGAGCTAGCTCTATCTTCAGATACGCAGTATTTT	CASCRELALSSDTQYF
TRBV10-3	TRBJ1-2	.	.	TGTGCCATCAGTGAGGGAGGGTTTTACTATGGCTACACCTTC	CAISEGGFYYGYTF
TRBV2	TRBJ2-5	TRBD2	.	TGTGCCAGATTGGCGTTCCTGGGAGGGAAAGAGACCCAGTACTTC	CARLAFLGGKETQYF
TRBV28	TRBJ2-3	.	.	TGTGCCAGCAGTTTCGTGGGACTTCACACAGATACGCAGTATTTT	CASSFVGLHTDTQYF
TRBV18	TRBJ2-1	TRBD1	once	TGTGCCAGCTCACCTTTGTGGCCCCAGGGGGCGCACGGTGAGCAGTTCTTC	CASSPLWPQGAHGEQFF
TRBV27	TRBJ1-3	.	.	TGTGCCAGCAGTTTACACGGGGCTGGAAACACCATATATTTT	CASSLHGAGNTIYF